The rows below give T cell receptor beta chains drawn from one sample of a study of blood T cell repertoires in COVID-19. Only in-frame clones appear in the TCRdb table, and some are missing; sequencing was by immunoSEQ multiplex PCR. The repertoire holds 40,000 to 50,000 clones, with roughly nine tenths as singletons. What was sequenced was peripheral blood. Source of these receptors: a man aged 50-59 years with active COVID-19. The CDR3 runs from the conserved cysteine through the conserved F or W. D genes are given only for firm matches. Expanded clones are given a class, and other clones once, few, many or no size at all.

cdr3_aa	cdr3_nt	clone_size	d_call	v_call	j_call
CASSVGRGGASTDTQYF	TGTGCCAGCAGTGTTGGGAGGGGAGGGGCAAGCACAGATACGCAGTATTTT	-	TRBD2	TRBV25-1	TRBJ2-3
CASQGANYGYTF	TGTGCCAGCCAGGGTGCTAACTATGGCTACACCTTC	once	-	TRBV28	TRBJ1-2
CASSLQKVTDTQYF	TGCGCCAGCAGCTTACAGAAGGTGACAGATACGCAGTATTTT	-	-	TRBV5-1	TRBJ2-3
CASSIETGSNQPQHF	TGTGCCAGCTCTATAGAGACAGGTTCAAATCAGCCCCAGCATTTT	-	-	TRBV2	TRBJ1-5
CASTGLAGGNEQFF	TGCGCCAGCACAGGACTAGCGGGAGGCAATGAGCAGTTCTTC	-	TRBD2	TRBV5-1	TRBJ2-1
CASSTGLADTGELFF	TGTGCCAGCAGCACTGGACTAGCGGACACCGGGGAGCTGTTTTTT	-	TRBD2	TRBV7-7	TRBJ2-2
CASVRSGLGDTQYF	TGTGCCAGCGTCCGGAGCGGGCTAGGGGATACGCAGTATTTT	-	-	TRBV28	TRBJ2-3
CASRIAGAPDYNEQFF	TGTGCCAGCAGGATAGCGGGGGCTCCCGATTACAATGAGCAGTTCTTC	-	TRBD2	TRBV28	TRBJ2-1
CASGGLEKNIQYF	TGTGCCAGCGGAGGACTAGAAAAAAACATTCAGTACTTC	-	TRBD2	TRBV27	TRBJ2-4
CASSLRTGYGYTF	TGTGCCAGCAGCTTACGGACAGGGTATGGCTACACCTTC	once	TRBD1	TRBV7-9	TRBJ1-2
CASSPGQDYEQYF	TGTGCCAGCTCCCCGGGACAAGACTACGAGCAGTACTTC	-	-	TRBV18	TRBJ2-7
CASSYLTGAYGYTF	TGTGCCAGCAGTTACTTGACAGGGGCCTATGGCTACACCTTC	-	TRBD1	TRBV6-5	TRBJ1-2
CASSPSGGKLFF	TGTGCCAGCAGCCCGTCCGGGGGTAAACTGTTTTTT	-	-	TRBV7-3	TRBJ1-4
CASSPSGLTGDEQYF	TGTGCCAGCAGCCCTAGCGGGCTAACAGGGGATGAGCAGTACTTC	-	-	TRBV7-2	TRBJ2-7
CSVVGTSGRGYEQYF	TGCAGCGTTGTGGGGACTAGCGGGAGGGGATACGAGCAGTACTTC	-	TRBD2	TRBV29-1	TRBJ2-7